This T cell receptor beta chain was profiled in a study of blood T cell repertoires in COVID-19. Study-level background: Samples taken during acute and convalescent COVID-19 were collected in the United States, Italy and Spain. Sample material is recorded as cDNA or gDNA derived from T cells, B-cell-depleted T cells, or PBMCs.

Deletions cut 4 bases from V and 4 bases from J, with 12 bases between. This CDR3 is 14 amino acids long. Germline V gives CDR1 SGHRS, CDR2 YFSETQ. Original handling: Nucleated cell counts were estimated from reference gene primer amplification. The protocol was immunoSEQ multiplex PCR, while the TCRdb copy is restricted to in-frame clones and leaves out a portion. V and J calls and clone size are given by that table; D and trimming were obtained from the DNA. The sample has around 100,000 clones; around four fifths are singletons. The rearrangement uses TRBV5-1 and TRBJ1-3; D is undetermined. The sequence was obtained from a man between 65 and 79 years old with active or convalescent COVID-19. Sequencing used peripheral blood. Written as DNA, the CDR3 is TGCGCCAGCAGCCCGGGAACAGAAGGAAACACCATATATTTT. Translating gives CASSPGTEGNTIYF.